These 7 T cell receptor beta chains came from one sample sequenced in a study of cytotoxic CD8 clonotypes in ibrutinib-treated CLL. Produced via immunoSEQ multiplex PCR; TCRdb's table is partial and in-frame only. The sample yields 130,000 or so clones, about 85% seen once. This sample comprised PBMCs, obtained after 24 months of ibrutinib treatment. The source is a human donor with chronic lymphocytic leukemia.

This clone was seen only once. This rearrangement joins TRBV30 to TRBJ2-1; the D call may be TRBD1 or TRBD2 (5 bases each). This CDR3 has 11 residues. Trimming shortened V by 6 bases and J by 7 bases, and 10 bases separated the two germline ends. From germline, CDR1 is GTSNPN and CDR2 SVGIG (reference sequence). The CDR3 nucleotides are TGTGCCTGTCTCTGGGGGAATGAGCAGTTCTTC. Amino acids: CACLWGNEQFF.

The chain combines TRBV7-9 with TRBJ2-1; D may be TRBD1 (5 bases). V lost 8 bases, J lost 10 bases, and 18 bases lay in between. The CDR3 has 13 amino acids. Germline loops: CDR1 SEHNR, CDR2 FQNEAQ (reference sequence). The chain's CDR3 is CASVPLGVPEQFF. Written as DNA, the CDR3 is TGTGCCAGCGTTCCTTTAGGGGTTCCCGAGCAGTTCTTC.

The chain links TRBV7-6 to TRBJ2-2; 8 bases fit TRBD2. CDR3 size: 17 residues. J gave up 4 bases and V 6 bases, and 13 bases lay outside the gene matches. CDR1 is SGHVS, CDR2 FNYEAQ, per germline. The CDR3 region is CASRIGSGREGTGELFF. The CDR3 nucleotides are TGTGCCAGCAGGATAGGGTCGGGACGGGAGGGCACCGGGGAGCTGTTTTTT.

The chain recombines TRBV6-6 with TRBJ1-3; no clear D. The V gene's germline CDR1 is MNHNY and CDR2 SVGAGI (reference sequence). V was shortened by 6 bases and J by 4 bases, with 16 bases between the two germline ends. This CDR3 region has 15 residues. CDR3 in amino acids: CASSFPGNTGNTIYF. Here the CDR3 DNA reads TGTGCCAGCAGCTTCCCGGGCAATACGGGAAACACCATATATTTT.

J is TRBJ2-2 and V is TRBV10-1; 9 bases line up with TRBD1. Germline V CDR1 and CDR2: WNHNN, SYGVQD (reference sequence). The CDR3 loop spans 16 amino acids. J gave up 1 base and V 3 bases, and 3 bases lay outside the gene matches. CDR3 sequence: CASSDPGQGNTGELFF. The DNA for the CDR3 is TGCGCCAGCAGTGACCCGGGACAGGGGAACACCGGGGAGCTGTTTTTT.

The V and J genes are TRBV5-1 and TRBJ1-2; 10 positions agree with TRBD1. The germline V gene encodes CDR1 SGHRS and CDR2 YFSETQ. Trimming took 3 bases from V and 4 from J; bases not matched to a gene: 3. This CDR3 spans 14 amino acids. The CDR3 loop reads CASSWDRGGYGYTF. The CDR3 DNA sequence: TGCGCCAGCAGCTGGGACAGGGGAGGCTATGGCTACACCTTC. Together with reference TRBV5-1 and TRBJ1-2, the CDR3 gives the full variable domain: KAGVTQTPRYLIKTRGQQVTLSCSPISGHRSVSWYQQTPGQGLQFLFEYFSETQRNKGNFPGRFSGRQFSNSRSEMNVSTLELGDSALYLCASSWDRGGYGYTFGSGTRLTVV.

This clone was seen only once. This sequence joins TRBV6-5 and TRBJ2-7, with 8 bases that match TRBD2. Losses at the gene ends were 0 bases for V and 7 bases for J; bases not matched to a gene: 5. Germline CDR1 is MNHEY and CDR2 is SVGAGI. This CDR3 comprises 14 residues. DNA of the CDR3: TGTGCCAGCAGTTACTCGAGGGCTAGCGGGGAGCAGTACTTC. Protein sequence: CASSYSRASGEQYF.